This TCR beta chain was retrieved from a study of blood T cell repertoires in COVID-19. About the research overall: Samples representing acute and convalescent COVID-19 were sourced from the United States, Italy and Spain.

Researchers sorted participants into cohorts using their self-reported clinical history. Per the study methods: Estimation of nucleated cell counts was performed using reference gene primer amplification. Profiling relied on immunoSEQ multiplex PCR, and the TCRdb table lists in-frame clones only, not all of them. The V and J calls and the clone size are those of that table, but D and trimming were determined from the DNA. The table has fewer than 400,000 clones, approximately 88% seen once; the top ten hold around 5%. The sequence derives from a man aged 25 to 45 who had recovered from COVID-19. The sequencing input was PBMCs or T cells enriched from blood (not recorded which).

The CDR3 loop is CASSLNSGVFYGNTIYF. As DNA, the CDR3 is TGTGCCAGCAGCTTAAATTCGGGGGTCTTCTATGGAAACACCATATATTTT. This chain joins TRBV7-9 and TRBJ1-3, with TRBD1 as a possible D gene (5 bases). V lost 2 bases to trimming and J lost 3 bases, with 17 bases between them. CDR1 and CDR2 from the germline V gene are SEHNR and FQNEAQ (reference sequence). The length of the CDR3 is 17 residues.